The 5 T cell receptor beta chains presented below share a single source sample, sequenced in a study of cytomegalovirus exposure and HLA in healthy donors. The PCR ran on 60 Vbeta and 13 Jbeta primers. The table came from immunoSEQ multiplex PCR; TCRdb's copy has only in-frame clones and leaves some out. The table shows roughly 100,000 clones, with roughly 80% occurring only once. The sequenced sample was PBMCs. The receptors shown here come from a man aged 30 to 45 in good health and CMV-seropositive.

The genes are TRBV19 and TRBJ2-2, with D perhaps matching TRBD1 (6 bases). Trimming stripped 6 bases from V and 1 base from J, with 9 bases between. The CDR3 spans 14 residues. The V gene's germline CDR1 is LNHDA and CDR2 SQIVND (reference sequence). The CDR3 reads CASRRTENTGELFF. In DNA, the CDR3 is TGTGCCAGTAGACGGACAGAGAACACCGGGGAGCTGTTTTTT.

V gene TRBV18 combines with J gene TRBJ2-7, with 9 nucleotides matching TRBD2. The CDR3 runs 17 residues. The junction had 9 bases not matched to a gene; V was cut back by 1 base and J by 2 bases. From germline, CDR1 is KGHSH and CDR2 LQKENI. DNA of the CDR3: TGTGCCAGCTCACCACGTAGCGGGGGTAAGGGGACCTACGAGCAGTACTTC. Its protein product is CASSPRSGGKGTYEQYF.

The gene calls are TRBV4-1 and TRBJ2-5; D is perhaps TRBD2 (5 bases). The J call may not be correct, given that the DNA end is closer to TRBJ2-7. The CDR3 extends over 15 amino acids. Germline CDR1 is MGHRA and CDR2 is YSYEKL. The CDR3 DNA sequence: TGCGCCAGCAGCCAAGAGAGGAACGGAGGCTACGAGCAGTACTTC. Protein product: CASSQERNGGYEQYF.

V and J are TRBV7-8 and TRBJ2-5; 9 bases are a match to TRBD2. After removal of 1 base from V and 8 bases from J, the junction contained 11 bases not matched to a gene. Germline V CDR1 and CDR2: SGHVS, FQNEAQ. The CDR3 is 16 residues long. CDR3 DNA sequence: TGTGCCAGCAGCTTAGGAGGGGCACCTAGCGGGATTACCCAGTACTTC. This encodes CASSLGGAPSGITQYF.

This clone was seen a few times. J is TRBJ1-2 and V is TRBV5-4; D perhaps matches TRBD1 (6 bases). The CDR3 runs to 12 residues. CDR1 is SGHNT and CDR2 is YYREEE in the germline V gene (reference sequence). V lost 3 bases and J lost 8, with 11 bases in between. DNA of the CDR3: TGTGCCAGCAGCTGGCAGGGGACGGGCTACACCTTC. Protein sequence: CASSWQGTGYTF.